Listed below are T cell receptor beta chains from one sample, sequenced in a study of T cell repertoires in cytomegalovirus infection. TCRdb independently ran MiXCR on the reads; one entry per CDR3 protein. The sample has some 450,000 distinct CDR3 sequences; roughly 30% are singletons. Sequences were obtained from PBMCs. These receptors were collected from a human donor in good health (CMV status not recorded). Some clones in this sample may be carry-over from other donors' samples. Both conserved end residues are part of each CDR3. D genes are given only for firm matches. Only part of the rows carry a size: once, few, many, or a class if the clone is expanded.

CDR3 DNA	CDR3 protein	clone size	D gene	J gene	V gene
TGCGCCAGCAGCCAAGGGGAGCAGCCCCAGCATTTT	CASSQGEQPQHF	-	-	TRBJ1-5	TRBV4-1
TGTGCCAGCAGCCAGAGGGACATTCGTGGCTATGGCTACACCTTC	CASSQRDIRGYGYTF	-	-	TRBJ1-2	TRBV12-3/TRBV12-4
TGTGCCAGCAGTCCCCGGACAGGAGACAATGAGCAGTTCTTC	CASSPRTGDNEQFF	-	TRBD1	TRBJ2-1	TRBV12-3/TRBV12-4
TGTGCCAGTAGTCGCCCAGACACCTATGGCTACACCTTC	CASSRPDTYGYTF	few	-	TRBJ1-2	TRBV19
TGTGCCAGCAGTTCTTGGGGGGTCTGGACCGGGGAGCTGTTTTTT	CASSSWGVWTGELFF	-	-	TRBJ2-2	TRBV7-2
TGTGCCAGCAGTCACCCACCCGGGTCACAGGGCCGGAACACTGAAGCTTTCTTT	CASSHPPGSQGRNTEAFF	many	-	TRBJ1-1	TRBV7-8
TGTGCCAGCAGCCTTGACACAGATAGCAATCAGCCCCAGCATTTT	CASSLDTDSNQPQHF	many	-	TRBJ1-5	TRBV7-6
TGTGCCAGCAGCTTGAGGGGAGAGAGCAATCAGCCCCAGCATTTT	CASSLRGESNQPQHF	few	-	TRBJ1-5	TRBV11-2
TGTGCCATCAGTGACCACGGAAACACCATATATTTT	CAISDHGNTIYF	-	-	TRBJ1-3	TRBV10-3
TGTGCCACCAGTGAACCGGGACTACCGGGGGAGACCCAGTACTTC	CATSEPGLPGETQYF	-	TRBD2	TRBJ2-5	TRBV24-1
TGTGCCAGCACCCCTACCAGGAATCTGAACACTGAAGCTTTCTTT	CASTPTRNLNTEAFF	-	-	TRBJ1-1	TRBV27
TGTGCCAGCAGGGGGGACAGTGAAAACATTCAGTACTTC	CASRGDSENIQYF	-	TRBD1	TRBJ2-4	TRBV25-1
TGTGCCAGCAGCTTTTGGACAGGGGAGAATCAGCCCCAGCATTTT	CASSFWTGENQPQHF	many	TRBD1	TRBJ1-5	TRBV7-8
TGTGCCAGTAGTCCGTCCGGGACAGGGTTCACTGAAGCTTTCTTT	CASSPSGTGFTEAFF	few	TRBD1	TRBJ1-1	TRBV19
TGTGCCAGCAGCCCCCCCAAAGGGGTTGGCACTGAAGCTTTCTTT	CASSPPKGVGTEAFF	many	-	TRBJ1-1	TRBV7-2
TGTGCCAGCAGTGAAGCGCTTCGTGGGGATTCCTACAATGAGCAGTTCTTC	CASSEALRGDSYNEQFF	-	-	TRBJ2-1	TRBV2
TGTGCCAGCAGCTTAGCGATCAGAAGGATCCAAGAGACCCAGTACTTC	CASSLAIRRIQETQYF	few	-	TRBJ2-5	TRBV7-2
TGTGCCAGCAGTGGGACAGGGGCCCGCTATGGCTACACCTTC	CASSGTGARYGYTF	-	TRBD1	TRBJ1-2	TRBV6-1
TGTGCCAGCAGCCAAGCTAAACAGGGGTGGTACACTGAAGCTTTCTTT	CASSQAKQGWYTEAFF	-	TRBD1	TRBJ1-1	TRBV14
TGTGCCAGCTCACCAGGGTTCCAGGCCGGTGAGCAGTTCTTC	CASSPGFQAGEQFF	few	-	TRBJ2-1	TRBV18
TGTGCCAGCAGCGCCCGGGGTTACGAAGAGACCCAGTACTTC	CASSARGYEETQYF	-	-	TRBJ2-5	TRBV11-3
TGTGCCAGCAGTTACTTCAGCGGCATGAACACTGAAGCTTTCTTT	CASSYFSGMNTEAFF	few	-	TRBJ1-1	TRBV6-6
TGTGCCACCAGCAGGCTCCAAGGAGGAGGAAACACCATATATTTT	CATSRLQGGGNTIYF	few	-	TRBJ1-3	TRBV15
TGTGCCAGCGATCTCGGCGGACCGAACACTGAAGCTTTCTTT	CASDLGGPNTEAFF	few	-	TRBJ1-1	TRBV6-2/TRBV6-3
TGTGCCAGCAGCCGGGCCCAGGACCATTCACCCCTCCACTTT	CASSRAQDHSPLHF	few	-	TRBJ1-6	TRBV7-2
TGTGCCAGCTCACCACCGTTGGCCGCGAGCTCCTACCATGAGCAGTTCTTC	CASSPPLAASSYHEQFF	once	-	TRBJ2-1	TRBV18
TGTGCCAGCAGCTTGTCCCGGTGGAGCAATCAGCCCCAGCATTTT	CASSLSRWSNQPQHF	-	-	TRBJ1-5	TRBV7-6
TGTGCCAGCTGGTCCGACAGGGAAAGGTTAGCTAACTATGGCTACACCTTC	CASWSDRERLANYGYTF	-	TRBD1	TRBJ1-2	TRBV28
TGTGCCAGCAGCTCCCTCAGCTCTGGAAACACCATATATTTT	CASSSLSSGNTIYF	many	-	TRBJ1-3	TRBV7-2
TGTGCCAGCAGCCCTCGGCGGGCAACCTACAATGAGCAGTTCTTC	CASSPRRATYNEQFF	many	-	TRBJ2-1	TRBV13
TGTGCCAGCAGCCCGGGGCCCGATGAGCAGTTCTTC	CASSPGPDEQFF	many	-	TRBJ2-1	TRBV7-6
TGTGCCAGCAGTTTACTCGGGACAAAAGAGACCCAGTACTTC	CASSLLGTKETQYF	few	-	TRBJ2-5	TRBV28
TGTGCCAGCCTATCCTTAGGCAGGAGATTCTACGAGCAGTACTTC	CASLSLGRRFYEQYF	-	-	TRBJ2-7	TRBV6-8
TGTGCCAGCAGTGAACTAGCGTGGGACTACAATGAGCAGTTCTTC	CASSELAWDYNEQFF	-	-	TRBJ2-1	TRBV2
TGTGCCAGCTCAACACGGGACATCGGGTTTAATAACACTGAAGCTTTCTTT	CASSTRDIGFNNTEAFF	-	-	TRBJ1-1	TRBV18
TGTGCCAGCGGATTCGAGGCTGGCTATGGCTACACCTTC	CASGFEAGYGYTF	few	-	TRBJ1-2	TRBV2
TGCAGTGCTAGATCCGGAGGGAACACCGGGGAGCTGTTTTTT	CSARSGGNTGELFF	few	-	TRBJ2-2	TRBV20-1
TGTGCCAGCAACCCCGGGGGGGCCGGAGATACGCAGTATTTT	CASNPGGAGDTQYF	-	TRBD2	TRBJ2-3	TRBV28
TGTGCCAGCAGCTTAGATGACAGGGGTGATGATTACTTT	CASSLDDRGDDYF	-	TRBD1	TRBJ1-1	TRBV7-3
TGTGCCAGCAGTAGTGATTTAGAGGGGTTCGAGCAGTACTTC	CASSSDLEGFEQYF	-	-	TRBJ2-7	TRBV27
TGTGCCAGCAGCGCCCGCGGGGGGACAGGCAACGCTGGCTACACCTTC	CASSARGGTGNAGYTF	-	TRBD1	TRBJ1-2	TRBV5-4
TGTGCCAGCAGCCGCCACCTAACAAGGGAAAATTCACCCCTCCACTTT	CASSRHLTRENSPLHF	many	-	TRBJ1-6	TRBV7-2
TGTGCCAGCAGCTTAATGCGCGGGGCTGACATGTACCAAGAGACCCAGTACTTC	CASSLMRGADMYQETQYF	few	-	TRBJ2-5	TRBV7-9
TGTGCCAGCAGCTTACCACTCAGGGGGCTTACTTACCATGAGCAGTTCTTC	CASSLPLRGLTYHEQFF	few	TRBD1	TRBJ2-1	TRBV7-2
TGTGCCATCAATGCCGCAGGGGGCGACGAGCAGTACTTC	CAINAAGGDEQYF	-	TRBD1	TRBJ2-7	TRBV10-3
TGTGCCAGCAGCTTAAACGCAGGGGGCCGGAGCACCGGGGAGCTGTTTTTT	CASSLNAGGRSTGELFF	-	TRBD1	TRBJ2-2	TRBV7-2